Listed below are T cell receptor beta chains from one sample, sequenced in a study of beta chain features in type 1 diabetes. Produced via immunoSEQ multiplex PCR; TCRdb's table is partial and in-frame only. Of 250,000 to 300,000 clones in the sample, 8% were seen once. Input material: central memory CD4+ T cells from blood. The receptors originated from a woman between 18 and 29 years old in good health. Each CDR3 is given with its conserved first and last residue. Fields, in order: J gene, clone size, V gene, D gene, CDR3 DNA, CDR3 protein. The D gene is left open where the match is weak. Size values are once, few and many counts, or a class for expanded clones, and some rows have none.

j_gene: TRBJ2-2
abundance: .
v_gene: TRBV6-4
d_gene: .
CDR3nt: TGTGCCAGCAGTACCTCACGCAACTTCGGGGAGCTGTTTTTT
CDR3aa: CASSTSRNFGELFF

j_gene: TRBJ2-3
abundance: few
v_gene: TRBV4-3
d_gene: .
CDR3nt: TGCGCCAGCAGCCGTGAGAGCACAGATACGCAGTATTTT
CDR3aa: CASSRESTDTQYF

j_gene: TRBJ2-1
abundance: .
v_gene: TRBV9
d_gene: TRBD2
CDR3nt: TGTGCCAGCAGTTTCCAGACTAGCGGGAACCTGAATGAGCAGTTCTTC
CDR3aa: CASSFQTSGNLNEQFF

j_gene: TRBJ2-7
abundance: .
v_gene: TRBV11-2
d_gene: TRBD1
CDR3nt: TGTGCCAGCAGCCAAAAGACAGGGCCCCTCTACGAGCAGTACTTC
CDR3aa: CASSQKTGPLYEQYF

j_gene: TRBJ2-4
abundance: few
v_gene: TRBV6-6
d_gene: .
CDR3nt: TGTGCCAGCAGTTACACGGAGGACATTCAGTACTTC
CDR3aa: CASSYTEDIQYF

j_gene: TRBJ1-3
abundance: many
v_gene: TRBV27
d_gene: .
CDR3nt: TGTGCCAGCTCCCTCGGAAACACCATATATTTT
CDR3aa: CASSLGNTIYF

j_gene: TRBJ1-1
abundance: .
v_gene: TRBV7-3
d_gene: .
CDR3nt: TGTGCCAGCAGCTTAACCCAGGGCACTGAAGCTTTCTTT
CDR3aa: CASSLTQGTEAFF

j_gene: TRBJ2-3
abundance: few
v_gene: TRBV7-2
d_gene: .
CDR3nt: TGTGCCAGCAGCCCCTACGGCGATACGCAGTATTTT
CDR3aa: CASSPYGDTQYF

j_gene: TRBJ1-2
abundance: .
v_gene: TRBV27
d_gene: .
CDR3nt: TGTGCCAGCAGTCCCAAGGGTTATGGCTACACCTTC
CDR3aa: CASSPKGYGYTF

j_gene: TRBJ1-2
abundance: .
v_gene: TRBV29-1
d_gene: TRBD1
CDR3nt: TGCAGCGTTGAAAGGCAGGGGGTAGGCTATGGCTACACCTTC
CDR3aa: CSVERQGVGYGYTF

j_gene: TRBJ1-2
abundance: many
v_gene: TRBV7-2
d_gene: .
CDR3nt: TGTGCCAGCAGCCAAAACAAGGACAGATTACGAGGCTACACCTTC
CDR3aa: CASSQNKDRLRGYTF

j_gene: TRBJ2-6
abundance: few
v_gene: TRBV27
d_gene: .
CDR3nt: TGTGCCAGCAGCATTATACTAGGTGGGGCCAACGTCCTGACTTTC
CDR3aa: CASSIILGGANVLTF

j_gene: TRBJ1-2
abundance: few
v_gene: TRBV5-4
d_gene: .
CDR3nt: TGTGCCAGCAGCGGGGAGGTGGTTAGCTATGGCTACACCTTC
CDR3aa: CASSGEVVSYGYTF

j_gene: TRBJ1-3
abundance: .
v_gene: TRBV5-4
d_gene: .
CDR3nt: TGTGCCAGCAGTTTCGTCTCTGGAAACACCATATATTTT
CDR3aa: CASSFVSGNTIYF

j_gene: TRBJ2-7
abundance: .
v_gene: TRBV7-2
d_gene: .
CDR3nt: TGTGCCAGCAGCGTCAACAGGGACGAGCAGTACTTC
CDR3aa: CASSVNRDEQYF

j_gene: TRBJ2-5
abundance: few
v_gene: TRBV4-2
d_gene: .
CDR3nt: TGTGCCAGCAGCCAAGGTCCCAGGGAGCAAGAGACCCAGTACTTC
CDR3aa: CASSQGPREQETQYF

j_gene: TRBJ1-2
abundance: many
v_gene: TRBV13
d_gene: .
CDR3nt: TGTGCCAGCAGCCGTGGGACGGCCGGATCTAACTATGGCTACACCTTC
CDR3aa: CASSRGTAGSNYGYTF

j_gene: TRBJ2-1
abundance: few
v_gene: TRBV5-1
d_gene: .
CDR3nt: TGCGCCAGCAGCGAACAATACAATGAGCAGTTCTTC
CDR3aa: CASSEQYNEQFF

j_gene: TRBJ1-6
abundance: few
v_gene: TRBV9
d_gene: TRBD1
CDR3nt: TGTGCCAGCAGCGCGGACAGGGGCAGGTCACCCCTCCACTTT
CDR3aa: CASSADRGRSPLHF

j_gene: TRBJ2-7
abundance: few
v_gene: TRBV19
d_gene: TRBD2
CDR3nt: TGTGCCAGTAGCTCAGAACCTCTAGCGGGAGGGCCCCACGAGCAGTACTTC
CDR3aa: CASSSEPLAGGPHEQYF

j_gene: TRBJ2-7
abundance: .
v_gene: TRBV5-6
d_gene: .
CDR3nt: TGTGCCAGCAGCTTGTCTGGGACACTCTACGAGCAGTACTTC
CDR3aa: CASSLSGTLYEQYF

j_gene: TRBJ2-4
abundance: few
v_gene: TRBV19
d_gene: TRBD1
CDR3nt: TGTGCCAGTAGTACCGGGACAGGGAACATTCAGTACTTC
CDR3aa: CASSTGTGNIQYF

j_gene: TRBJ2-2
abundance: few
v_gene: TRBV11-3
d_gene: .
CDR3nt: TGTGCCAGCAGCTCTCGGACGGGATTGAACACCGGGGAGCTGTTTTTT
CDR3aa: CASSSRTGLNTGELFF

j_gene: TRBJ1-4
abundance: few
v_gene: TRBV28
d_gene: .
CDR3nt: TGTGCCAGCAGTTTAGCAGGGGCTGATAATGAAAAACTGTTTTTT
CDR3aa: CASSLAGADNEKLFF

j_gene: TRBJ2-3
abundance: .
v_gene: TRBV30
d_gene: .
CDR3nt: TGTGCCTGGACCGTGAGCACAGATACGCAGTATTTT
CDR3aa: CAWTVSTDTQYF

j_gene: TRBJ2-3
abundance: .
v_gene: TRBV5-6
d_gene: TRBD1
CDR3nt: TGTGCCAGCAGTCAAAAGGGACAGGGGAGGAATACGCAGTATTTT
CDR3aa: CASSQKGQGRNTQYF

j_gene: TRBJ1-5
abundance: .
v_gene: TRBV27
d_gene: TRBD1
CDR3nt: TGTGCCAGCAGCCGCGACAGGGGTCGTCAGCCCCAGCATTTT
CDR3aa: CASSRDRGRQPQHF

j_gene: TRBJ2-1
abundance: .
v_gene: TRBV28
d_gene: TRBD1
CDR3nt: TGTGCCAGCAGTCCCGACTTGGACAGGGCGAATGAGCAGTTCTTC
CDR3aa: CASSPDLDRANEQFF

j_gene: TRBJ1-2
abundance: .
v_gene: TRBV5-1
d_gene: TRBD1
CDR3nt: TGCGCCAGCACCGTCTCCGGACAGGGAGGGCAAGGCTACACCTTC
CDR3aa: CASTVSGQGGQGYTF

j_gene: TRBJ2-5
abundance: few
v_gene: TRBV4-2
d_gene: TRBD2
CDR3nt: TGTGCCAGCAGCCAAGCAGCTAGCGGAGGGCAAGAGACCCAGTACTTC
CDR3aa: CASSQAASGGQETQYF

j_gene: TRBJ2-5
abundance: few
v_gene: TRBV28
d_gene: TRBD2
CDR3nt: TGTGCCAGCAGGCCGGGACTAGGAACGGCTCGGGAGACCCAGTACTTC
CDR3aa: CASRPGLGTARETQYF

j_gene: TRBJ1-5
abundance: few
v_gene: TRBV28
d_gene: TRBD1
CDR3nt: TGTGCCACCTCAGGGGGCGTTCAGCCCCAGCATTTT
CDR3aa: CATSGGVQPQHF

j_gene: TRBJ2-3
abundance: few
v_gene: TRBV6-5
d_gene: .
CDR3nt: TGTGCCAGCAATAAGGGGGGTCGCACAGATACGCAGTATTTT
CDR3aa: CASNKGGRTDTQYF

j_gene: TRBJ2-3
abundance: .
v_gene: TRBV29-1
d_gene: TRBD2
CDR3nt: TGCAGCGTTGCTATCGGCGGGGGGGCCCGGACAGATACGCAGTATTTT
CDR3aa: CSVAIGGGARTDTQYF

j_gene: TRBJ1-2
abundance: .
v_gene: TRBV18
d_gene: .
CDR3nt: TGTGCCAGCTCACCGGGGTTGGGCTATGGCTACACCTTC
CDR3aa: CASSPGLGYGYTF